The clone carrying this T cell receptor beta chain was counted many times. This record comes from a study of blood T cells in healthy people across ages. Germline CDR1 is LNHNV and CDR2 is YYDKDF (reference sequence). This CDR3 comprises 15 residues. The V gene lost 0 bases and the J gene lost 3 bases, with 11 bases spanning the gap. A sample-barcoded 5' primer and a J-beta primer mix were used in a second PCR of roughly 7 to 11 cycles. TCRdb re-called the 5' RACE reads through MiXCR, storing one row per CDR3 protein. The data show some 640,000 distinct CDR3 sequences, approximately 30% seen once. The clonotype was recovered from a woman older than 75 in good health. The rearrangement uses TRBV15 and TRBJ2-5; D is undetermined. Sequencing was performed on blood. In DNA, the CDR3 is TGTGCCACCAGCAGAGATCGGACGGCAGAAGAGACCCAGTACTTC. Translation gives CATSRDRTAEETQYF.